Listed below are T cell receptor beta chains from one sample, sequenced in a study of T-cell reconstitution after alpha-beta-depleted transplantation in children. One entry per CDR3 protein results from TCRdb running MiXCR on the PCR reads. The repertoire holds 700,000 to 950,000 distinct CDR3 sequences, roughly 15% seen once, with approximately 4.5% in the top ten. The starting material was PBMCs, mostly from graft donor cells, obtained 360 days after TCRalphabeta/CD19-depleted stem cell transplant. These receptors originate from a male patient aged 10 to 17 who had a stem cell transplant for acute lymphoblastic leukemia, so the T cells may come from the graft donor. The CDR3 runs from the conserved cysteine through the conserved F or W. Fields, in order: J gene, D gene, V gene, clone size, CDR3 protein, CDR3 DNA. The D gene is left open where the match is weak. A row's size may be missing; if present it is once, few, many or a size class.

>TRBJ2-7|TRBD1|TRBV18|many
CASSGQGASYEQYF
TGTGCCAGCTCAGGCCAGGGGGCCTCCTACGAGCAGTACTTC
>TRBJ2-3|.|TRBV5-1|many
CASSLRGPSTDTQYF
TGCGCCAGCAGCTTACGAGGACCCAGCACAGATACGCAGTATTTT
>TRBJ2-1|TRBD1|TRBV24-1|.
CATSDPDRGWSEQFF
TGTGCCACCAGTGATCCAGACAGGGGTTGGAGTGAGCAGTTCTTC
>TRBJ2-5|.|TRBV29-1|.
CSSERIQETQYF
TGCAGCTCAGAGCGGATCCAAGAGACCCAGTACTTC
>TRBJ2-1|.|TRBV29-1|many
CSVVDRLISYNEQFF
TGCAGCGTCGTTGACAGACTGATCTCCTACAATGAGCAGTTCTTC
>TRBJ2-1|TRBD2|TRBV7-2|.
CASSARSGLVFHEQFF
TGTGCCAGCAGTGCAAGGTCGGGACTAGTATTTCATGAGCAGTTCTTC
>TRBJ2-4|.|TRBV7-9|.
CASSLAIGDTTKNIQYF
TGTGCCAGCAGCTTAGCGATTGGGGACACCACCAAAAACATTCAGTACTTC
>TRBJ2-7|.|TRBV20-1|.
CSAPTGRGMSGTLSYEQYF
TGCAGTGCACCTACAGGGAGGGGGATGAGCGGGACTCTCTCCTACGAGCAGTACTTC
>TRBJ2-7|.|TRBV28|.
CASSLRGHLPYEQYF
TGTGCCAGCAGTCTTCGGGGGCACCTCCCCTACGAGCAGTACTTC
>TRBJ2-3|.|TRBV20-1|.
CSAYEALTDTQYF
TGCAGTGCTTATGAGGCCCTCACAGATACGCAGTATTTT
>TRBJ1-1|.|TRBV20-1|few
CSATWPGLMNTEAFF
TGCAGTGCTACTTGGCCGGGACTAATGAACACTGAAGCTTTCTTT
>TRBJ2-7|TRBD2|TRBV27|.
CASSLSGTYNYEQYF
TGTGCCAGCAGTTTGAGCGGGACTTACAATTACGAGCAGTACTTC
>TRBJ2-7|.|TRBV5-1|.
CASRDHYEQYF
TGCGCCAGCAGGGATCACTACGAGCAGTACTTC
>TRBJ1-2|TRBD1|TRBV19|.
CASTQGASLLFYGYTF
TGTGCCAGTACCCAGGGGGCGTCATTGCTTTTCTATGGCTACACCTTC
>TRBJ2-3|TRBD2|TRBV7-3|few
CASSLTSGRASDTQYF
TGTGCCAGCAGCCTGACTAGCGGGAGGGCGTCAGATACGCAGTATTTT
>TRBJ2-2|TRBD2|TRBV24-1|few
CATSDRTSGGELFF
TGTGCCACCAGTGATCGGACTAGCGGCGGGGAGCTGTTTTTT
>TRBJ2-7|.|TRBV7-9|many
CASSPDRSLTEQYF
TGTGCCAGCAGCCCGGACAGAAGTCTAACCGAGCAGTACTTC
>TRBJ2-3|TRBD2|TRBV5-1|.
CASSLVHLAAEADTQYF
TGCGCCAGCAGCTTGGTCCACCTAGCGGCCGAGGCAGATACGCAGTATTTT
>TRBJ2-1|TRBD2|TRBV15|many
CATSREVSGSNEQFF
TGTGCCACCAGCAGAGAAGTTAGCGGGAGCAATGAGCAGTTCTTC
>TRBJ2-3|.|TRBV7-6|.
CASSGFLDTQYF
TGTGCCAGCAGCGGCTTTCTAGATACGCAGTATTTT
>TRBJ2-7|.|TRBV7-6|few
CASSSSLGIEYEQYF
TGTGCCAGCAGCTCGTCCCTGGGGATCGAATACGAGCAGTACTTC
>TRBJ2-3|.|TRBV10-1|.
CASSESNLENTQYF
TGCGCCAGCAGTGAGTCGAACTTAGAGAATACGCAGTATTTT
>TRBJ2-1|.|TRBV6-4|few
CASSDSGIEQFF
TGTGCCAGCAGTGACTCAGGAATTGAGCAGTTCTTC
>TRBJ2-1|TRBD2|TRBV29-1|.
CSVEFRTSGNNEQFF
TGCAGCGTTGAATTTCGAACTAGCGGGAACAATGAGCAGTTCTTC
>TRBJ2-3|.|TRBV5-1|.
CASTRGALTDTQYF
TGCGCCAGCACGAGGGGGGCCCTCACAGATACGCAGTATTTT
>TRBJ2-5|TRBD2|TRBV12-3/TRBV12-4|many
CASSTSGRGQETQYF
TGTGCCAGCAGTACTAGCGGGAGGGGTCAAGAGACCCAGTACTTC
>TRBJ2-1|.|TRBV12-3/TRBV12-4|.
CASSFRGQEQFF
TGTGCCAGCAGTTTCCGAGGACAGGAGCAGTTCTTC
>TRBJ1-1|.|TRBV5-1|few
CASSPRGAANTEAFF
TGCGCCAGCAGCCCTCGAGGAGCTGCGAACACTGAAGCTTTCTTT
>TRBJ2-7|TRBD2|TRBV15|few
CATSRDRAGTSFKVNEQYF
TGTGCCACCAGCAGAGACAGAGCCGGGACTAGCTTCAAGGTGAACGAGCAGTACTTC
>TRBJ2-3|.|TRBV20-1|few
CRPLPWRLGDTQYF
TGCAGGCCCCTCCCGTGGCGTCTTGGGGATACGCAGTATTTT
>TRBJ2-1|.|TRBV5-1|.
CASSLFKGAGEQFF
TGCGCCAGCAGCTTGTTTAAGGGGGCGGGGGAGCAGTTCTTC
>TRBJ2-1|TRBD1|TRBV29-1|.
CSVERDRGRSYNEQFF
TGCAGCGTTGAAAGAGACAGGGGGCGAAGCTACAATGAGCAGTTCTTC
>TRBJ2-2|TRBD2|TRBV28|many
CASSFGLAPGELFF
TGTGCCAGCAGTTTCGGACTAGCCCCCGGGGAGCTGTTTTTT
>TRBJ2-1|.|TRBV9|.
CASSVVPLNEQFF
TGTGCCAGCAGCGTCGTACCCCTCAATGAGCAGTTCTTC
>TRBJ2-7|TRBD1|TRBV6-4|many
CASSGDRGHAYEQYF
TGTGCCAGCAGTGGGGACAGGGGGCACGCCTACGAGCAGTACTTC
>TRBJ2-5|.|TRBV18|few
CASSLFTGQETQYF
TGTGCCAGCTCACTCTTCACGGGACAAGAGACCCAGTACTTC
>TRBJ2-2|.|TRBV20-1|.
CSAIAPEGLTGELFF
TGCAGTGCTATCGCACCGGAGGGCCTTACCGGGGAGCTGTTTTTT
>TRBJ2-7|.|TRBV7-6|.
CASSIAQGSSYEQYF
TGTGCCAGCAGTATAGCCCAGGGCTCCTCCTACGAGCAGTACTTC
>TRBJ2-1|.|TRBV7-9|few
CASSPQPRGENEQFF
TGTGCCAGCAGCCCCCAACCCCGGGGCGAGAATGAGCAGTTCTTC
>TRBJ2-1|TRBD1|TRBV5-1|.
CANLDRDSYNEQFF
TGCGCCAACCTTGACAGGGACTCCTACAATGAGCAGTTCTTC
>TRBJ2-1|TRBD2|TRBV7-7|.
CASSLPVASGRNEQFF
TGTGCCAGCAGCTTACCGGTCGCTAGCGGGAGAAATGAGCAGTTCTTC